This T cell receptor (beta chain) was recorded in a study of shared clonotypes between healthy human individuals. This table comes from immunoSEQ multiplex PCR, and its TCRdb copy is limited to in-frame clones, with some not included. Among fewer than 550,000 clones, around 79% were seen once, and the ten largest hold around 12%. It was tens of millions of PBMCs that unsorted samples used for genomic DNA. This clone has only a few counts. The target antigen is unknown. This CDR3 has 13 residues. Germline-derived CDR1 and CDR2 are KGHSH and LQKENI. Trimming shortened V by 6 bases and J by 0 bases, and 8 bases separated the two germline ends. General study results and limits: Apart from blood, nothing was sampled; tissue repertoires likely differ. Only a few donors were included, so the genetic and exposure-history diversity represented was limited.

Source material: PBMCs. J is TRBJ1-1 and V is TRBV18; D not certain. The sequence came from a woman aged 35 to 49 in good health. Some clones in this sample may be carry-over from other donors' samples. The CDR3, as DNA: TGTGCCAGCTCCAGTTCCATGAACACTGAAGCTTTCTTT. Translated: CASSSSMNTEAFF.